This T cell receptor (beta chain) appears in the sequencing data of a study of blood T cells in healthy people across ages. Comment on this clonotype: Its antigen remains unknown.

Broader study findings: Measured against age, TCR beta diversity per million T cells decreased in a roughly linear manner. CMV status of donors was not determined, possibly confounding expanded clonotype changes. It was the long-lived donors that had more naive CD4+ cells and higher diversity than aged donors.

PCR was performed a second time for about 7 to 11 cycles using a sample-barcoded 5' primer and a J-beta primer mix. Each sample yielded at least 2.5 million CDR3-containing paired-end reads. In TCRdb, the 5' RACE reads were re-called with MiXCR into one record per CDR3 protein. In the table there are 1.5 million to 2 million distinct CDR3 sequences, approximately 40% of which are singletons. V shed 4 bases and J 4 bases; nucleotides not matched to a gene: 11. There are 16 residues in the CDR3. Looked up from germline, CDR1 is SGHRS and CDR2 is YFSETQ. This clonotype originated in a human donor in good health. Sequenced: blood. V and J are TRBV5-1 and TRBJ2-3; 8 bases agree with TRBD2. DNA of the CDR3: TGCGCCAGCAGCCGAAATCCGGGACTAGAGGCAGATACGCAGTATTTT. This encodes CASSRNPGLEADTQYF.